One sample yielded the 19 T cell receptor beta chains listed below, sequenced in a study of blood T cells in healthy people across ages. A second about 6 to 11 cycle PCR used barcoded and J-beta primers. TCRdb reprocessed the 5' RACE reads via MiXCR and lists one record per CDR3 protein. The sample lists about 1,500,000 distinct CDR3 sequences, 40% to 50% occurring once. Input material: blood. These receptors came from a woman between 18 and 29 years old in good health.

The rearrangement links TRBV20-1 to TRBJ2-7; 8 bases line up with TRBD2. Unmatched junction bases numbered 6, after V lost 5 bases and J lost 3 bases. The CDR3 spans 13 residues. Per the germline V gene, CDR1 is DFQATT and CDR2 is SNEGSKA (reference sequence). Here the CDR3 DNA reads TGCAGTGCTGCACCAGCGGGGGTCTACGAGCAGTACTTC. It yields the protein CSAAPAGVYEQYF.

With regard to this clonotype: Sequence at one end of the junction differs from germline and may be a read error. The chain couples TRBV4-1 to TRBJ2-1; 15 nucleotides match TRBD2. The J call may be wrong; the DNA end is better matched by TRBJ2-7. The CDR3 consists of 19 residues. CDR1 MGHRA and CDR2 YSYEKL come from the germline V gene. The CDR3, as DNA: TGCGCCAGTAGCCACCCGGGACTAGCGGGGGGTTATTCCTACAATGAGCAGTACTTC. It specifies CASSHPGLAGGYSYNEQYF.

V is TRBV6-5 and J is TRBJ2-1; tentative D call: TRBD2 (5 bases). The CDR3 has 16 residues. Trimming took off 2 bases at V and 2 bases at J, with 13 bases between the two ends. The germline V gene has CDR1 MNHEY and CDR2 SVGAGI. The CDR3 DNA reads TGTGCCAGCAGTTACGAGATAGCGCCCCCCTACAATGAGCAGTTCTTC. Amino acid sequence: CASSYEIAPPYNEQFF.

V usage is TRBV12-3 or TRBV12-4 and J usage is TRBJ2-1; no firm D call. Deletions cut 1 base from V and 7 bases from J, with 14 bases between. This CDR3 spans 15 amino acids. CDR3 coding DNA: TGTGCCAGCAGTTTAGAGATGTCTAACTGGAATGAGCAGTTCTTC. Its protein product is CASSLEMSNWNEQFF.

The chain carries TRBV10-3 and TRBJ2-4; D might be TRBD2 (5 bases). Germline V gene sequence: CDR1 ENHRY, CDR2 SYGVKD. This CDR3 is 12 amino acids long. V lost 7 bases to trimming and J lost 5 bases, with 9 bases between them. This CDR3 is CAIMGRQNIQYF. The DNA for the CDR3 is TGTGCCATCATGGGGAGACAAAACATTCAGTACTTC.

V gene TRBV10-2 combines with J gene TRBJ2-6, with D hard to call. The CDR3 totals 15 residues. The germline gives CDR1 WSHSY, CDR2 SAAADI. Trimming left V 4 bases short and J 3 bases short, with 10 bases between. CDR3 amino acids: CASSALSGGANVLTF. The DNA of the CDR3 is TGCGCCAGCAGTGCGTTGAGTGGTGGGGCCAACGTCCTGACTTTC.

CDR3 nucleotides: TGTGCCAGCAGCCACGATGGCACAGATACGCAGTATTTT. This sequence encodes CASSHDGTDTQYF. The V and J genes are TRBV11-1 and TRBJ2-3; D is unresolved. The germline V gene has CDR1 SGHAT and CDR2 FQDESV (reference sequence). Trimming took 5 bases from V and 1 from J, leaving 7 bases between them. The length of the CDR3 is 13 residues.

This chain uses TRBV3-1 with TRBJ2-5, with TRBD1 matching over 8 bases. The J call is in doubt because the DNA end fits TRBJ2-7 better. The CDR3 spans 17 residues. Germline assignment: CDR1 LGHDT and CDR2 YNNKEL (reference sequence). CDR3 in DNA: TGTGCCAGCAGTCTGACAGGGGCGAAGAGATCGTCCTACGAGCAGTACTTC. Amino acids: CASSLTGAKRSSYEQYF.

This clonotype was seen a handful of times. The chain couples TRBV5-4 to TRBJ2-7; tentative D call: TRBD2 (6 bases). The DNA end is more similar to TRBJ2-5, so the J call may be wrong. This CDR3 region has 15 residues. The germline CDR1 and CDR2 sequences are SGHNT and YYREEE (reference sequence). In DNA form, the CDR3 reads TGTGCCAGCAGCTCGTCGCGGGACCACCTTGGGACCCAGTACTTC. Its protein is CASSSSRDHLGTQYF.

In this sample, this clonotype turned up a few times. CDR3 sequence reads: CASSPRWAIGRETQYF. In DNA form, the CDR3 reads TGTGCCAGCAGCCCACGGTGGGCCATAGGGAGGGAGACCCAGTACTTC. The V and J genes are TRBV3-1 and TRBJ2-5; D may be TRBD2 (6 bases). Germline CDR1 reads LGHDT; CDR2 reads YNNKEL (reference sequence). The CDR3 is 16 residues long. The V and J ends lost 4 bases and 5 bases respectively, with 20 bases between them.

The J gene is TRBJ2-7, the V gene TRBV29-1; 11 bases are a match to TRBD2. The CDR3 runs 12 residues. Germline V CDR1 and CDR2: SQVTM, ANQGSEA. Trimming removed 6 bases from V and 6 bases from J; junction bases left unmatched: 4. The CDR3 bases are TGCAGCGTGGAACTAGCGGGAGTCGAGCAGTACTTC. This translates into CSVELAGVEQYF.

This chain joins TRBV29-1 and TRBJ2-1; no clear D. The germline V and J ends were trimmed by 6 bases and 3 bases, with 9 bases remaining between them. Looked up from germline, CDR1 is SQVTM and CDR2 is ANQGSEA. The CDR3 is 12 residues long. DNA of the CDR3: TGCAGCGTCTTCGGCAACTACAATGAGCAGTTCTTC. Its translation is CSVFGNYNEQFF.

This clonotype was counted between two and nine times. This chain links TRBV10-3 with TRBJ2-2; the D gene is possibly TRBD2 (6 bases). The germline CDR1 and CDR2 sequences are ENHRY and SYGVKD. This CDR3 comprises 16 residues. Trimming pared 0 bases from V and 4 bases from J, leaving 12 bases between. The CDR3 DNA follows: TGTGCCATCAGTGAGTCGAGATCGGGGGTCACCGGGGAGCTGTTTTTT. This codes for CAISESRSGVTGELFF.

This clonotype was seen only once. The junction does not match germline at one end; this may be a read error. This rearrangement joins TRBV2 to TRBJ2-1; TRBD2 matches at 8 bases. The CDR3 is made up of 17 amino acids. Germline V gene lookup returns CDR1 SNHLY and CDR2 FYNNEI. CDR3 nucleotide sequence: TGTGCCAGCAGCCGGGGGGGTAGCGGGCCCCGCTACAAAGAGCAGTTCTTC. Translated: CASSRGGSGPRYKEQFF.

This chain joins TRBV20-1 and TRBJ1-4, with D tentatively TRBD1 (5 bases). Trimming left V 5 bases short and J 0 bases short, with 13 bases between. Germline CDR1 is DFQATT and CDR2 is SNEGSKA (reference sequence). The length of the CDR3 is 15 residues. The CDR3 loop is CSAPDSGPTNEKLFF. The CDR3 DNA is TGCAGTGCTCCTGATTCGGGGCCAACTAATGAAAAACTGTTTTTT.

V is TRBV3-1 and J is TRBJ2-5, with TRBD2 as a possible D gene (5 bases). The CDR3 is 15 residues long. Trimming shortened V by 6 bases and J by 11 bases, and 25 bases separated the two germline ends. Germline values: CDR1 LGHDT, CDR2 YNNKEL (reference sequence). The CDR3 nucleotides are TGTGCCAGCAGTCCCCTAGCCACCCTCTACAATGAGCAGTACTTC. Translation gives CASSPLATLYNEQYF.

The chain uses TRBV25-1 and TRBJ2-1; 8 positions agree with TRBD2. V trimming: 4 bases; J trimming: 4 bases; junction bases outside the gene matches: 9. Germline V CDR1 and CDR2: MGHDK, SYGVNS. The CDR3 is 16 residues long. The CDR3 region is CASSGNSGTRYNEQFF. The CDR3 bases are TGTGCCAGCAGTGGAAATAGCGGGACCCGATACAATGAGCAGTTCTTC.

The chain carries TRBV20-1 and TRBJ1-1; no clear D. CDR1 and CDR2 from the germline V gene are DFQATT and SNEGSKA (reference sequence). Trimming stripped 4 bases from V and 0 bases from J, with 12 bases between. The CDR3 covers 14 residues. The CDR3 spells CSATTGRVNTEAFF. The CDR3 DNA is TGCAGTGCTACTACCGGACGGGTGAACACTGAAGCTTTCTTT.

This chain uses TRBV20-1 with TRBJ1-1; D is unclear. There are 15 residues in the CDR3. From germline, CDR1 is DFQATT and CDR2 SNEGSKA (reference sequence). Between the trimmed V and J ends, which lost 2 bases and 0 bases, there was a span of 13 bases. DNA for the CDR3: TGCAGTGCTAGACCCCGGGGTTTACTGAACACTGAAGCTTTCTTT. This sequence encodes CSARPRGLLNTEAFF.